The 28 T cell receptor beta chains listed next were all sequenced from one sample in a study of post-analysis software for immune sequencing data (dated by TCRdb to the mid-2010s). The study at large found these results: Several TRBV segments, including TRBV5-6, TRBV5-1 and TRBV20-1, were significantly more frequent in patients than controls.

Libraries were built with PCR. The instrument was an Illumina HiSeq 2500. To reduce PCR and sequencing biases, unique molecular identifiers were built into the TCR beta cDNA libraries. TCRdb reanalyzed the raw reads on its own, using fastp at Q25 for trimming and MiXCR for clone calling, and kept in-frame beta chains. Each record represents a unique CDR3 protein, reported with the most common genes and DNA among its rows. This sample holds approximately 460,000 distinct CDR3 sequences; roughly 46% were observed only once. Jointly, the top ten make up about 12% of the sample. No antigen is known for these receptors. Sequencing input: blood. These receptor sequences come from a girl aged 10 to 17 with multiple sclerosis.

This chain uses TRBV7-8 with TRBJ1-4, with TRBD1 identical over 9 bases. The CDR3 loop spans 16 amino acids. J lost 6 bases, V lost 1 base, and 6 bases had no gene match. The germline CDR1 and CDR2 sequences are SGHVS and FQNEAQ. CDR3 amino acids: CASSLGRGQGYEKLFF. The CDR3 nucleotides are TGTGCCAGCAGCTTAGGCCGGGGACAGGGATATGAAAAACTGTTTTTT.

This clonotype was counted only a few times. The V call is TRBV5-4, the J call TRBJ2-5; 10 bases align to TRBD2. Trimming took 5 bases from V and 3 from J; bases not matched to a gene: 10. The CDR3 has 16 residues. Germline CDR1 and CDR2: SGHNT and YYREEE (reference sequence). The CDR3 reads CASRNDLAGVEETQYF. CDR3 DNA sequence: TGTGCCAGCAGGAACGACCTAGCGGGAGTAGAAGAGACCCAGTACTTC.

The chain links TRBV20-1 to TRBJ2-2; TRBD2 aligns across 14 bases. The CDR3 consists of 13 residues. The germline gives CDR1 DFQATT, CDR2 SNEGSKA (reference sequence). The CDR3 loop is CGGTSGGTGELFF. In nucleotides, the CDR3 is TGCGGCGGGACTAGCGGGGGTACCGGGGAGCTGTTTTTT.

J is TRBJ2-3 and V is TRBV25-1; possibly TRBD2 for D (6 bases). CDR1 MGHDK and CDR2 SYGVNS come from the germline V gene. Trimming pared 4 bases from V and 1 base from J, leaving 9 bases between. The CDR3 extends over 14 amino acids. CDR3 coding DNA: TGTGCCAGCAGTGCCCCGGGAGGCACAGATACGCAGTATTTT. Translation gives CASSAPGGTDTQYF.

The V call is TRBV20-1, the J call TRBJ2-7, with 14 bases that match TRBD2. V dropped 0 bases and J dropped 0; count of bases not matched to a gene: 7. CDR1 is DFQATT, CDR2 SNEGSKA, per germline (reference sequence). The CDR3 sequence is 18 residues long. CDR3: CSARDWSGTSGSSYEQYF. DNA of the CDR3: TGCAGTGCTAGAGACTGGTCTGGGACTAGCGGGAGCTCCTACGAGCAGTACTTC.

The V call is TRBV18, the J call TRBJ2-5, with D perhaps TRBD1 (5 bases). The end of the DNA is better explained by TRBJ2-7, so the J call may be wrong. The CDR3 consists of 15 residues. Germline CDR1 reads KGHSH; CDR2 reads LQKENI. The CDR3, as DNA: TGTGCCAGCTCACCAAGGCAGGGTAAAATGGGCGAGCAGTACTTC. Translated: CASSPRQGKMGEQYF.

The sample holds a few counts of this clonotype. This sequence joins TRBV20-1 and TRBJ2-1, with 9 positions matching TRBD1. Per the germline V gene, CDR1 is DFQATT and CDR2 is SNEGSKA (reference sequence). The CDR3 contains 14 residues. With V trimmed by 0 bases and J by 8 bases, 5 bases remained unmatched. CDR3 residues: CSARDGTGGDEQFF. The CDR3 nucleotides read TGCAGTGCTAGAGATGGTACAGGGGGCGATGAGCAGTTCTTC.

This chain links TRBV4-3 with TRBJ1-1; D gene unclear. In germline, CDR1 is LGHNA, CDR2 YSLEER. This CDR3 region has 14 residues. Trimming took 0 bases from V and 4 from J, leaving 9 bases between them. CDR3 nucleotide sequence: TGCGCCAGCAGCCAAGATTTAAGAGCCACTGAAGCTTTCTTT. Amino acid sequence: CASSQDLRATEAFF.

The chain employs TRBV6-6 and TRBJ1-1; D remains ambiguous. The germline V and J ends were trimmed by 0 bases and 10 bases, with 6 bases remaining between them. The CDR3 is 11 residues long. The germline V gene has CDR1 MNHNY and CDR2 SVGAGI (reference sequence). The CDR3 sequence is CASSYSYGAFF. The CDR3, as DNA: TGTGCCAGCAGTTACTCGTATGGAGCTTTCTTT.

This clonotype occurred a few times. V usage is TRBV29-1 and J usage is TRBJ2-1, with D perhaps matching TRBD1 or TRBD2 (5 bases each). Germline V gene lookup returns CDR1 SQVTM and CDR2 ANQGSEA. Trimming removed 6 bases from V and 4 bases from J, with 10 bases in between. The CDR3 runs 12 residues. CDR3 loop: CSVRDGYNEQFF. CDR3 bases: TGCAGCGTCCGGGACGGATACAATGAGCAGTTCTTC.

This clonotype was detected many times. The J gene is TRBJ2-7, the V gene TRBV7-9; 8 positions agree with TRBD2. The CDR3 spans 15 residues. With V trimmed by 5 bases and J by 6 bases, 12 bases remained unmatched. CDR1 SEHNR and CDR2 FQNEAQ come from the germline V gene (reference sequence). This CDR3 is CASSLSLRGRSEQYF. CDR3 bases: TGTGCCAGCAGCCTATCATTGCGCGGGAGGAGCGAGCAGTACTTC. Full variable domain (rest looked up from reference TRBV7-9 and TRBJ2-7): DTGVSQNPRHKITKRGQNVTFRCDPISEHNRLYWYRQTLGQGPEFLTYFQNEAQLEKSRLLSDRFSAERPKGSFSTLEIQRTEQGDSAMYLCASSLSLRGRSEQYFGPGTRLTVT.

As for this clonotype: A much bigger clone sits one base away, suggesting this may be a read error. The chain has TRBV5-6 and TRBJ2-1, with 9 bases that match TRBD2. This CDR3 comprises 14 residues. Germline V gene lookup returns CDR1 SGHDT and CDR2 YYEEEE. The CDR3 bases are TGTGCCAGCAAGTACAGCGGGAGGTCCTATGAGCGGTTCTTC. Translating it yields CASKYSGRSYERFF.

J is TRBJ2-1 and V is TRBV29-1; no firm D call. The CDR3 loop spans 9 amino acids. CDR1 and CDR2 from the germline V gene are SQVTM and ANQGSEA. Trimming took off 0 bases at V and 9 bases at J, with 0 bases between the two ends. This CDR3 reads CSVEDEQFF. The CDR3 bases are TGCAGCGTTGAAGATGAGCAGTTCTTC.

There are a few counts of this clonotype. The chain couples TRBV7-2 to TRBJ2-3; TRBD2 matches 10 bases. Germline V gene lookup returns CDR1 SGHTA and CDR2 FQGNSA. This CDR3 comprises 15 residues. The J segment lost 3 bases and the V segment lost 5 bases, leaving 5 bases of the junction unmatched. CDR3 residues: CASSPPSGSTDTQYF. The CDR3 bases are TGTGCCAGCAGCCCTCCTAGCGGGAGTACAGATACGCAGTATTTT.

The chain combines TRBV12-3 or TRBV12-4 with TRBJ1-1; D uncertain. The V and J ends lost 6 bases and 0 bases respectively, with 17 bases between them. The CDR3 sequence is 16 residues long. CDR3 DNA: TGTGCCAGCAGCCCAAAGCAGACCAACATGAACACTGAAGCTTTCTTT. Protein sequence: CASSPKQTNMNTEAFF.

The chain recombines TRBV20-1 with TRBJ1-3, with TRBD1 matching 10 bases. The CDR3 has 15 amino acids. V shed 5 bases, J shed 4 bases, and the junction held 8 bases outside the gene matches. Germline V gene data show CDR1 as DFQATT and CDR2 as SNEGSKA (reference sequence). CDR3: CSALDDRGPGNTIYF. CDR3 DNA: TGCAGTGCTCTAGATGACAGGGGGCCCGGAAACACCATATATTTT.

This clonotype has a handful of counts. The chain employs TRBV29-1 and TRBJ2-5, with D unresolved. V was cut by 3 bases and J by 5 bases, with 10 bases left in between. The length of the CDR3 is 12 residues. Germline V lookup: CDR1 SQVTM, CDR2 ANQGSEA. The CDR3 region is CSVESPRETQYF. DNA of the CDR3: TGCAGCGTTGAGAGTCCCCGGGAGACCCAGTACTTC.

The chain has TRBV27 and TRBJ2-5, with D perhaps TRBD2 (5 bases). Gene TRBJ2-7 matches the end of the DNA better, so the J call may be wrong. CDR1 and CDR2 from the germline V gene are MNHEY and SMNVEV (reference sequence). CDR3 size: 14 residues. This CDR3 reads CASRPRTGRDEQYF. The CDR3 region has the DNA TGTGCCAGCAGACCGCGTACGGGAAGGGACGAGCAGTACTTC.

This clonotype was counted only a few times. The CDR3 coding sequence is TGTGCCAGCAGCCCTCGTAGCGGGAGGGCCCTCAATGAGCAGTTCTTC. It translates to CASSPRSGRALNEQFF. This rearrangement joins TRBV11-2 to TRBJ2-1; 11 nucleotides agree with TRBD2. This CDR3 is built from 16 residues. Germline V CDR1 and CDR2: SGHAT, FQNNGV. The V gene end was trimmed by 5 bases and the J gene end by 6 bases; junction bases not matched to a gene: 9.

The chain employs TRBV28 and TRBJ1-3; D is unresolved. Per germline, CDR1 MDHEN and CDR2 SYDVKM. The length of the CDR3 is 14 residues. Trimming removed 4 bases at V and 0 bases at J, with 7 bases between. CDR3 residues: CASSWILSGNTIYF. CDR3 coding DNA: TGTGCCAGCAGTTGGATCCTCTCTGGAAACACCATATATTTT.

V and J are TRBV5-1 and TRBJ1-2, with a tentative D call TRBD1 (5 bases). The germline gives CDR1 SGHRS, CDR2 YFSETQ. V gave up 4 bases and J gave up 8 bases, with 18 bases separating them. The CDR3 is made up of 14 amino acids. The CDR3 bases are TGCGCCAGCAGCGCCGGGACCCCCGAGATGGGCTACACCTTC. Translation: CASSAGTPEMGYTF.

This clonotype turned up a few times. The rearrangement uses TRBV4-1 and TRBJ2-5; 13 bases are a match to TRBD2. The end of the DNA fits TRBJ2-7 better, so the J call may be wrong. The CDR3 covers 18 residues. CDR1 and CDR2 from the germline V gene are MGHRA and YSYEKL. CDR3 in amino acids: CASSQAYRTSGSLYEQYF. The CDR3 coding sequence is TGCGCCAGCAGCCAAGCCTACCGGACTAGCGGGAGTCTATACGAGCAGTACTTC.

The rearrangement uses TRBV7-9 and TRBJ2-7, with D unresolved. The CDR3 extends over 13 amino acids. Germline V lookup: CDR1 SEHNR, CDR2 FQNEAQ (reference sequence). V was cut by 3 bases and J by 6 bases, with 12 bases left in between. Here the CDR3 DNA reads TGTGCCAGCAGCTTTAAAAGCCCCCTCGAGCAGTACTTC. The encoded protein is CASSFKSPLEQYF.

This chain joins TRBV28 and TRBJ2-7, with D unresolved. V was shortened by 6 bases and J by 0 bases, with 18 bases between the two germline ends. Per the germline V gene, CDR1 is MDHEN and CDR2 is SYDVKM. The CDR3 consists of 16 residues. The CDR3, as DNA: TGTGCCAGCAGCCTCGGGCGTAGGCTACTCTCCTACGAGCAGTACTTC. It specifies CASSLGRRLLSYEQYF.

As concerns this clonotype: At one end the junction does not follow the germline gene, possibly because of a read error. V usage is TRBV7-9 and J usage is TRBJ2-3; possible D gene TRBD2, 7 bases. This CDR3 has 14 residues. Germline CDR1 reads SEHNR; CDR2 reads FQNEAQ (reference sequence). The CDR3 reads CASSGEGVPDAQYF. For the CDR3, the DNA is TGTGCCAGCAGCGGGGAGGGGGTGCCAGATGCGCAGTATTTT.

The chain couples TRBV6-6 to TRBJ2-3; TRBD1 might be the D (5 bases). The CDR3 has 16 residues. The V end was cut by 2 bases, the J end by 2 bases, with 14 bases between. The germline V gene has CDR1 MNHNY and CDR2 SVGAGI (reference sequence). In nucleotides, the CDR3 is TGTGCCAGCAGTTACCCGGCAGGGAAACCCACAGATACGCAGTATTTT. It yields the protein CASSYPAGKPTDTQYF.

The chain links TRBV12-3 or TRBV12-4 to TRBJ2-7; D may be TRBD1 or TRBD2 (6 bases each). This CDR3 has 12 amino acids. V lost 5 bases, J lost 6 bases, and 11 bases lay in between. CDR3 in amino acids: CASSIQGGEQYF. In nucleotides, the CDR3 is TGTGCCAGCAGTATACAGGGAGGCGAGCAGTACTTC.

A few counts support this clonotype. CDR3: CASSQAGSGTEQFF. The CDR3 nucleotides are TGCGCCAGCAGCCAGGCGGGATCAGGCACTGAGCAGTTCTTC. The V and J genes are TRBV4-1 and TRBJ2-1, with a possible D match to TRBD2 (6 bases). The CDR3 length is 14 residues. Trimming stripped 3 bases from V and 9 bases from J, with 15 bases between. Germline V gene sequence: CDR1 MGHRA, CDR2 YSYEKL.